The 10 T cell receptor beta chains given below trace back to one sample, sequenced in a study of lymphopenia after photon versus proton radiotherapy (dated by TCRdb to 2018 to 2020). Library preparation employed the immunoSEQ multiplex PCR assay. TCRdb stores this immuneACCESS table with in-frame sequences only. Part of the clones is absent; in the studies checked, under half of the shortfall reflects unresolved V genes, and no reason is known for the rest. A total of 150,000 to 200,000 clones appear in this sample, 80% to 90% of them only once. 4% to 5% of the sample rests with the top ten. The sample consisted of peripheral blood, taken from a patient treated with photon-based radiotherapy. Source of these receptors: a man aged 50 to 60 with gastric cancer.

The V call is TRBV19, the J call TRBJ1-1, with 9 bases identical to TRBD1. Germline V gives CDR1 LNHDA, CDR2 SQIVND (reference sequence). Trimming took 5 bases from V and 5 from J; bases not matched to a gene: 9. This CDR3 comprises 15 residues. In DNA, the CDR3 is TGTGCCAGTAGTGACAAGACAGGGGGAGGAACTGAAGCTTTCTTT. Protein sequence: CASSDKTGGGTEAFF.

V and J are TRBV7-6 and TRBJ2-5, with D possibly TRBD2 on 5 matching bases. The germline CDR1 and CDR2 sequences are SGHVS and FNYEAQ. The CDR3 is 17 residues long. V was shortened by 1 base and J by 3 bases, with 18 bases between the two germline ends. CDR3 protein: CASSLEAGSPAKETQYF. CDR3 nucleotides: TGTGCCAGCAGCTTAGAGGCGGGCAGTCCGGCTAAAGAGACCCAGTACTTC.

This chain connects TRBV7-9 to TRBJ2-1; the D gene could be TRBD1 or TRBD2 (5 bases each). Germline loops: CDR1 SEHNR, CDR2 FQNEAQ (reference sequence). The CDR3 is 16 amino acids. V dropped 0 bases and J dropped 6 bases, with 15 bases sitting between them. The CDR3 loop is CASSLALGVRANEQFF. CDR3 bases: TGTGCCAGCAGCTTAGCGTTGGGGGTTCGGGCCAATGAGCAGTTCTTC. Using reference TRBV7-9 and TRBJ2-1 for the parts outside the CDR3, the full variable domain is DTGVSQNPRHKITKRGQNVTFRCDPISEHNRLYWYRQTLGQGPEFLTYFQNEAQLEKSRLLSDRFSAERPKGSFSTLEIQRTEQGDSAMYLCASSLALGVRANEQFFGPGTRLTVL.

The V and J genes are TRBV13 and TRBJ2-5; D call uncertain. CDR3 size: 11 residues. Trimming removed 5 bases from V and 1 base from J, with 2 bases in between. From germline, CDR1 is PRHDT and CDR2 FYEKMQ (reference sequence). CDR3 sequence reads: CASSLQETQYF. Written as DNA, the CDR3 is TGTGCCAGCAGCCTCCAAGAGACCCAGTACTTC.

The gene calls are TRBV5-1 and TRBJ2-2; D might be TRBD2 (6 bases). The CDR3 is made up of 19 amino acids. Germline V lookup: CDR1 SGHRS, CDR2 YFSETQ. V was clipped by 4 bases and J by 8 bases, with 30 bases between them. As DNA, the CDR3 is TGCGCCAGCAGCCTGCGGTCTTCAGGGCGGGGACTGACGTTAGGGGAGCTGTTTTTT. It yields the protein CASSLRSSGRGLTLGELFF.

V gene TRBV5-4 combines with J gene TRBJ1-1, with D hard to call. Looked up from germline, CDR1 is SGHNT and CDR2 is YYREEE (reference sequence). The CDR3 sequence is 11 residues long. V was trimmed by 4 bases and J by 1 base, leaving 2 bases between them. CDR3 loop: CASSRNTEAFF. The CDR3, as DNA: TGTGCCAGCAGCAGGAACACTGAAGCTTTCTTT. Supplemented by reference TRBV5-4 and TRBJ1-1, the full variable domain reads ETGVTQSPTHLIKTRGQQVTLRCSSQSGHNTVSWYQQALGQGPQFIFQYYREEENGRGNFPPRFSGLQFPNYSSELNVNALELDDSALYLCASSRNTEAFFGQGTRLTVV.

The rearrangement uses TRBV6-6 and TRBJ2-5; 9 nucleotides match TRBD1. V dropped 6 bases and J dropped 3; count of bases not matched to a gene: 8. CDR1 MNHNY and CDR2 SVGAGI come from the germline V gene (reference sequence). CDR3 length: 15 amino acids. The CDR3 DNA sequence: TGTGCCAGCAGAGCCGGGACAGGGCTGAAAGAGACCCAGTACTTC. Translation: CASRAGTGLKETQYF.

This sequence joins TRBV10-3 and TRBJ2-7; the match to TRBD2 covers 8 bases. With 4 bases clipped from V and 3 bases from J, the junction kept 2 bases outside the gene matches. Germline values: CDR1 ENHRY, CDR2 SYGVKD. The CDR3 contains 13 residues. CDR3 sequence reads: CAISVTSGYEQYF. DNA of the CDR3: TGTGCCATCAGTGTAACTAGCGGCTACGAGCAGTACTTC.

V gene TRBV11-2 combines with J gene TRBJ2-7, with D perhaps matching TRBD1 or TRBD2 (5 bases each). Looked up from germline, CDR1 is SGHAT and CDR2 is FQNNGV. V was clipped by 5 bases and J by 7 bases, with 15 bases between them. The CDR3 runs 13 residues. The chain's CDR3 is CASSTGTYYEQYF. The CDR3 DNA reads TGTGCCAGCAGCACCGGGACCTACTATGAGCAGTACTTC.

This rearrangement joins TRBV10-3 to TRBJ2-3, with TRBD1 matching 10 bases. CDR3 size: 15 residues. V shed 6 bases, J shed 6 bases, and the junction held 9 bases outside the gene matches. Germline V gene lookup returns CDR1 ENHRY and CDR2 SYGVKD. CDR3 DNA sequence: TGTGCCATCAGCGATGACAGGGGGCGAGGGGATACGCAGTATTTT. The encoded protein is CAISDDRGRGDTQYF.